One sample yielded the 6 T cell receptor beta chains listed below, sequenced in a study of blood T cells in healthy people across ages. A second PCR, run for roughly 7 to 11 cycles, used a sample-barcoded 5' primer plus a J-beta primer mix. From the 5' RACE reads, TCRdb called clonotypes with MiXCR, one entry per CDR3 protein. The sample holds approximately 800,000 distinct CDR3 sequences; roughly 24% are singletons and the top ten take approximately 2.9%. The data also belong to a second study, concerning T cells of mothers and their children.

Sequenced material: blood. All receptors derive from a boy between 10 and 17 years old in good health.

This clonotype was seen a few times. Its ends do not fully match the called genes, so a read error is possible. The rearrangement links TRBV7-2 to TRBJ1-2, with no clear D. Germline V gene lookup returns CDR1 SGHTA and CDR2 FQGNSA. The CDR3 has 13 residues. CDR3 coding DNA: TGTGCCAGCAGCTTACCAAACAGCTATGGCTGCACCTTC. Translating it yields CASSLPNSYGCTF.

This clonotype was picked up a small number of times. The chain is built from TRBV12-3 or TRBV12-4 and TRBJ2-5; the D gene is possibly TRBD2 (6 bases). The CDR3 runs 15 residues. V lost 4 bases and J lost 9, with 21 bases in between. CDR3 in DNA: TGTGCCAGCAGTTCCTGGGACGCCGTCAGGGAGGCCCAGTACTTC. This translates into CASSSWDAVREAQYF.

This clonotype showed up many times. This sequence joins TRBV12-3 or TRBV12-4 and TRBJ2-2, with D perhaps matching TRBD2 (5 bases). V lost 2 bases and J lost 5, with 6 bases in between. There are 13 residues in the CDR3. Here the CDR3 reads CASSLRGTGELFF. The DNA of the CDR3 is TGTGCCAGCAGTTTAAGAGGGACCGGGGAGCTGTTTTTT.

The table lists this clonotype with a few counts. The chain joins TRBV6-5 to TRBJ1-2, with D possibly TRBD1 on 5 matching bases. The ends were cut back, 0 bases at V and 3 bases at J, with 14 bases in the middle. CDR3 length: 16 amino acids. Germline V gives CDR1 MNHEY, CDR2 SVGAGI. The CDR3 sequence: CASSYSTAGLDYGYTF. The CDR3 nucleotides read TGTGCCAGCAGTTACTCGACGGCAGGGTTAGACTATGGCTACACCTTC.

This rearrangement joins TRBV29-1 to TRBJ1-2; 7 positions agree with TRBD1. This CDR3 is 12 amino acids long. Germline-derived CDR1 and CDR2 are SQVTM and ANQGSEA. The J segment lost 2 bases and the V segment lost 7 bases, leaving 4 bases of the junction unmatched. CDR3 residues: CSAPTGNYGYTF. The CDR3 nucleotides are TGCAGCGCCCCGACAGGGAACTATGGCTACACCTTC.

V gene TRBV5-1 combines with J gene TRBJ1-4, with D maybe TRBD1 (6 bases). V was shortened by 4 bases and J by 7 bases, with 17 bases between the two germline ends. The CDR3 has 15 residues. CDR1 is SGHRS and CDR2 is YFSETQ in the germline V gene. The CDR3 DNA follows: TGCGCCAGCAGCGACACAGGGCACAGGGTTGAAAAACTGTTTTTT. This encodes CASSDTGHRVEKLFF. Complete variable domain (other parts from reference TRBV5-1 and TRBJ1-4): KAGVTQTPRYLIKTRGQQVTLSCSPISGHRSVSWYQQTPGQGLQFLFEYFSETQRNKGNFPGRFSGRQFSNSRSEMNVSTLELGDSALYLCASSDTGHRVEKLFFGSGTQLSVL.